This TCR beta chain was profiled in a study of regulatory T cells in long-lasting Graves disease. Library construction for TCR beta used iRepertoire HTBI primers and Arm-PCR of CDR3 regions. Each CDR3 protein is one row after TCRdb ran MiXCR on the multiplex PCR reads. The data show 350,000 to 550,000 distinct CDR3 sequences, with 16% seen just once and 23% held by the top ten. Time point in this sample: newly diagnosed GD, antithyroid drugs for less than 3 months. There was RNA extracted from PBMCs, and the TCR library was made from it. Around 9 milliliters of peripheral blood went into EDTA tubes. These data were also reused for a study on T cells in Graves' hyperthyroidism and ophthalmopathy. That paper adds: Based on clinical symptoms, serum thyroxine and TRAb, thyroid ultrasound and orbital computed tomography, diagnoses were reached. Most thyroid clonotypes expanded above 0.001 appeared in blood too.

This sample comprised peripheral blood mononuclear cells (PBMCs), obtained at new diagnosis, from a patient treated with antithyroid drugs. This TCR came from a woman younger than 35 with Graves disease.

For the CDR3, the DNA is TGCAGCGTTTATGATAGACTCCGTATGGGCTCCTACGAGCAGTACTTC. This translates into CSVYDRLRMGSYEQYF. This sequence joins TRBV29-1 and TRBJ2-7, with D uncertain. Germline V gene lookup returns CDR1 SQVTM and CDR2 ANQGSEA. The CDR3 covers 16 residues. V lost 5 bases and J 0 bases, leaving 20 bases between the germline ends.